A selection of T cell receptor beta chains follows, all from one sample in a study of shared clonotypes between healthy human individuals. The protocol was immunoSEQ multiplex PCR, while the TCRdb copy is restricted to in-frame clones and leaves out a portion. The profile shows over a million clones, 75% to 80% of them singletons. The sample taken for sequencing was memory CD4+ T cells from PBMCs. All receptors derive from a man aged 18 to 30 in good health. Some clones in this sample may be carry-over from other donors' samples. Each CDR3 is given with its conserved first and last residue. The D gene is left open where the match is weak. Where a row states a size, it is once, few, many or the class of an expanded clone; other rows omit it.

DNA: TGTGCCAGCAGTGACAGAGCGGGAAAGTACAATGAGCAGTTCTTC
CDR3: CASSDRAGKYNEQFF
length: 15
V: TRBV6-4
J: TRBJ2-1
D: TRBD2
size: NA

DNA: TGTGCCAGCAGGCTCGACTTACAAAGGGACACTGAAGCTTTCTTT
CDR3: CASRLDLQRDTEAFF
length: 15
V: TRBV5-4
J: TRBJ1-1
D: NA
size: NA

DNA: TGTGCCAGCAGCCCCCCTAACTCTGGAAACACCATATATTTT
CDR3: CASSPPNSGNTIYF
length: 14
V: TRBV6-6
J: TRBJ1-3
D: NA
size: NA

DNA: TGTGCCTGGAGTGGAGGGCGGTACTACGAGCAGTACTTC
CDR3: CAWSGGRYYEQYF
length: 13
V: TRBV30
J: TRBJ2-7
D: NA
size: once

DNA: TGTGCCTGGAAGCGGACTAGCGGGAGGAGCGGGGAGCTGTTTTTT
CDR3: CAWKRTSGRSGELFF
length: 15
V: TRBV30
J: TRBJ2-2
D: TRBD2
size: NA

DNA: TGTGCCTGGAAGGGGTTTTGGACAGCCGGGGATGAAGCTTTCTTT
CDR3: CAWKGFWTAGDEAFF
length: 15
V: TRBV30
J: TRBJ1-1
D: NA
size: many

DNA: TGTGCCAGCAGCTCAACAGGGGTCTCTGGAAACACCATATATTTT
CDR3: CASSSTGVSGNTIYF
length: 15
V: TRBV9
J: TRBJ1-3
D: TRBD1
size: NA

DNA: TGTGCCAGCAGTGGCGGCAGTAGCTCCTACAATGAGCAGTTCTTC
CDR3: CASSGGSSSYNEQFF
length: 15
V: TRBV2
J: TRBJ2-1
D: NA
size: NA

DNA: TGTGCCAGCAGCTTAGCGTCCCATGGCTACACCTTC
CDR3: CASSLASHGYTF
length: 12
V: TRBV11-2
J: TRBJ1-2
D: NA
size: NA

DNA: TGTGCCAGTGCGGACAGGGGCACAGATACGCAGTATTTT
CDR3: CASADRGTDTQYF
length: 13
V: TRBV19
J: TRBJ2-3
D: TRBD1
size: NA

DNA: TGTGCCAGCAGTGCCCCGACATCCGAAAGGGACACCATATATTTT
CDR3: CASSAPTSERDTIYF
length: 15
V: TRBV6-6
J: TRBJ1-3
D: NA
size: NA

DNA: TGTGCCAGCAGTACTCCCGAGGCGGGGGCCTATGGCTACACCTTC
CDR3: CASSTPEAGAYGYTF
length: 15
V: TRBV28
J: TRBJ1-2
D: NA
size: NA

DNA: TGCAGTGCTAACGAAGCAGATACGCAGTATTTT
CDR3: CSANEADTQYF
length: 11
V: TRBV20-1
J: TRBJ2-3
D: NA
size: NA

DNA: TGTGCCAGCAGCTTAGAACTCGGTACCTACGAGCAGTACTTC
CDR3: CASSLELGTYEQYF
length: 14
V: TRBV11-2
J: TRBJ2-7
D: NA
size: once

DNA: TGTGCCACTACAGGGGATAACTATGGCTACACCTTC
CDR3: CATTGDNYGYTF
length: 12
V: TRBV6-1
J: TRBJ1-2
D: TRBD1
size: few

DNA: TGTGCCAGCAGCTTGGCCAGTTCGGATACGCAGTATTTT
CDR3: CASSLASSDTQYF
length: 13
V: TRBV5-4
J: TRBJ2-3
D: NA
size: NA

DNA: TGTGCCAGTAGTATGTTCCCGGGATCCTACGAGCAGTACTTC
CDR3: CASSMFPGSYEQYF
length: 14
V: TRBV19
J: TRBJ2-7
D: NA
size: NA

DNA: TGTGCCAGCAGTGAATCCGCGGCAGGGGTTAGCAATCAGCCCCAGCATTTT
CDR3: CASSESAAGVSNQPQHF
length: 17
V: TRBV6-1
J: TRBJ1-5
D: NA
size: NA

DNA: TGCGCCAGCAGCTTGCCAACGGGACCCAGGGCGGGGGAGCTGTTTTTT
CDR3: CASSLPTGPRAGELFF
length: 16
V: TRBV5-1
J: TRBJ2-2
D: NA
size: once

DNA: TGTGCCAGCAGCTTATCATCCAGGGCGAACACCGGGGAGCTGTTTTTT
CDR3: CASSLSSRANTGELFF
length: 16
V: TRBV7-3
J: TRBJ2-2
D: NA
size: once

DNA: TGCAGTCCCCCGAGGGATGAAAAACTGTTTTTT
CDR3: CSPPRDEKLFF
length: 11
V: TRBV20-1
J: TRBJ1-4
D: NA
size: NA

DNA: TGCAGCGCCCTTAGAGGGTTTGGTGAAAAACTGTTTTTT
CDR3: CSALRGFGEKLFF
length: 13
V: TRBV29-1
J: TRBJ1-4
D: NA
size: NA

DNA: TGCGCCAGCAGCTTGGGCGTAGCCGGGGAGCTGTTTTTT
CDR3: CASSLGVAGELFF
length: 13
V: TRBV5-1
J: TRBJ2-2
D: NA
size: once

DNA: TGTGCCAGCAGTTTGTGGGCAGCGAACACTGAAGCTTTCTTT
CDR3: CASSLWAANTEAFF
length: 14
V: TRBV27
J: TRBJ1-1
D: NA
size: NA

DNA: TGTGCCAGCAGCTCCGACCAGGGAAACACCATATATTTT
CDR3: CASSSDQGNTIYF
length: 13
V: TRBV11-2
J: TRBJ1-3
D: NA
size: NA

DNA: TGTGCCAGCAGCCAAAGTTTCATGGAGACTCTGTACAATGAGCAGTTCTTC
CDR3: CASSQSFMETLYNEQFF
length: 17
V: TRBV11-3
J: TRBJ2-1
D: NA
size: NA

DNA: TGTGCCACCAGCAGAGATACGGCGAGGGGCAATCAGCCCCAGCATTTT
CDR3: CATSRDTARGNQPQHF
length: 16
V: TRBV15
J: TRBJ1-5
D: NA
size: NA

DNA: TGTGCCAGCAGCTTAGCCAACGAGCAGTACTTC
CDR3: CASSLANEQYF
length: 11
V: TRBV11-2
J: TRBJ2-7
D: NA
size: NA

DNA: TGTGCCAGCAGTTTATACAGGGGGTCACCACAAGAGACCCAGTACTTC
CDR3: CASSLYRGSPQETQYF
length: 16
V: TRBV28
J: TRBJ2-5
D: TRBD1
size: many

DNA: TGTGCCAGCAGTTTGGGTGTTGGCTATGGCTACACCTTC
CDR3: CASSLGVGYGYTF
length: 13
V: TRBV2
J: TRBJ1-2
D: NA
size: NA

DNA: TGTGCCAGCAGTTCCCATCCGAATTCACCCCTCCACTTT
CDR3: CASSSHPNSPLHF
length: 13
V: TRBV28
J: TRBJ1-6
D: NA
size: many

DNA: TGTGCCAGCAGTAATAGAGGAAAAAACATTCAGTACTTC
CDR3: CASSNRGKNIQYF
length: 13
V: TRBV6-5
J: TRBJ2-4
D: NA
size: NA

DNA: TGTGCCAGCAGCCTCGGGCGGACAGGCGGTGAGACCCAGTACTTC
CDR3: CASSLGRTGGETQYF
length: 15
V: TRBV7-3
J: TRBJ2-5
D: TRBD1
size: few

DNA: TGTGCCAGCAGCCCCCAGGTAGGCACCGGGGAGCTGTTTTTT
CDR3: CASSPQVGTGELFF
length: 14
V: TRBV11-1
J: TRBJ2-2
D: NA
size: NA

DNA: TGTGCCAGCAGTGTAGACCGTTATGAAAAACTGTTTTTT
CDR3: CASSVDRYEKLFF
length: 13
V: TRBV2
J: TRBJ1-4
D: NA
size: NA

DNA: TGTGCCAGCATGGCGACAGGGGCCCAATTCTACGAGCAGTACTTC
CDR3: CASMATGAQFYEQYF
length: 15
V: TRBV27
J: TRBJ2-7
D: TRBD1
size: NA

DNA: TGTGCCAGCAATGGGCTTGGGGACACTGAAGCTTTCTTT
CDR3: CASNGLGDTEAFF
length: 13
V: TRBV6-1
J: TRBJ1-1
D: NA
size: NA